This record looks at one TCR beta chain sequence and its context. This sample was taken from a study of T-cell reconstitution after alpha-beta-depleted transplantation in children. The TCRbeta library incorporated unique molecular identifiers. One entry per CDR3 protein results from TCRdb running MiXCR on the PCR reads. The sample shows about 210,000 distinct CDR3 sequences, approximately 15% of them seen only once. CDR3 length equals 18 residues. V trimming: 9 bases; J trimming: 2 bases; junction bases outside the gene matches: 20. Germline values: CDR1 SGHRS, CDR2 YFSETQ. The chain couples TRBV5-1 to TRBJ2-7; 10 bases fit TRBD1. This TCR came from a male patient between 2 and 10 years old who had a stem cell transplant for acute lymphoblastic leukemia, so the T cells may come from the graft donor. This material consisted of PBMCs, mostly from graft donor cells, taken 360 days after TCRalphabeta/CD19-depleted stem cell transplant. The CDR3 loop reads CANSQTRPWDRGTYEQYF. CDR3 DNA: TGCGCCAACTCGCAAACCAGGCCCTGGGACAGGGGTACCTACGAGCAGTACTTC.